Listed here are 4 T cell receptor beta chains from one sample, sequenced in a study of T cell responses to AZD1222 COVID-19 vaccine. Profiling relied on immunoSEQ multiplex PCR, and the TCRdb table lists in-frame clones only, not all of them. The sample has about 56,000 clones, approximately 83% seen once; the top ten hold around 16%. Source: peripheral blood, taken on day 0 of AZD1222 vaccination. The receptors were sampled from an adult in good health.

In this sample, this clone turned up a few times. V gene TRBV18 combines with J gene TRBJ1-2, with 8 bases that match TRBD1. Germline V CDR1 and CDR2: KGHSH, LQKENI. The CDR3 spans 15 residues. The junction had 10 bases not matched to a gene; V was cut back by 2 bases and J by 8 bases. The CDR3 is CASSPGDGQGSGYTF. CDR3 DNA: TGTGCCAGCTCACCAGGGGATGGACAGGGCTCGGGCTACACCTTC.

In DNA form, the CDR3 reads TGTGCCAGCAGATCAGGACAGGCTGGCACTGAAGCTTTCTTT. As protein: CASRSGQAGTEAFF. The V gene is TRBV6-4, the J gene TRBJ1-1; 7 bases align to TRBD1. Germline V gives CDR1 MRHNA, CDR2 SNTAGT. This CDR3 region has 14 residues. V dropped 6 bases and J dropped 4; count of bases not matched to a gene: 8.

The chain links TRBV10-2 to TRBJ2-7; D might be TRBD2 (7 bases). V was trimmed by 1 base and J by 0 bases, leaving 10 bases between them. This CDR3 is 15 amino acids long. CDR1 and CDR2 from the germline V gene are WSHSY and SAAADI. The CDR3 DNA reads TGCGCCAGCAGTGAGTTCCGGGGGGCCTCCTACGAGCAGTACTTC. It encodes CASSEFRGASYEQYF.

In DNA, the CDR3 is TGTGCCAGTAGTATAGGTGGGACAGGCACTGAAGCTTTCTTT. Translating gives CASSIGGTGTEAFF. The J gene is TRBJ1-1, the V gene TRBV19; 8 bases line up with TRBD1. With 1 base clipped from V and 4 bases from J, the junction kept 2 bases outside the gene matches. The CDR3 length is 14 residues. In germline, CDR1 is LNHDA, CDR2 SQIVND (reference sequence).